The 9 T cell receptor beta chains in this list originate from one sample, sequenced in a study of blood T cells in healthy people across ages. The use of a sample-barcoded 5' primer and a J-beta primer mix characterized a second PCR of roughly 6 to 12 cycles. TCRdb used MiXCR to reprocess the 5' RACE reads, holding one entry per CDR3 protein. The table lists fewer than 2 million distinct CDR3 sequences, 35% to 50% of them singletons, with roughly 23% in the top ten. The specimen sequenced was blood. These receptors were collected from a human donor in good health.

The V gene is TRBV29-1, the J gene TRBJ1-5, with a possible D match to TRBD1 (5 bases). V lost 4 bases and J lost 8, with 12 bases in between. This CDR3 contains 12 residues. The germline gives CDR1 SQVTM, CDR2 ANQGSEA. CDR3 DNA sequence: TGCAGCGTTGCTGGATGGGGGGAGCCCCAGCATTTT. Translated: CSVAGWGEPQHF. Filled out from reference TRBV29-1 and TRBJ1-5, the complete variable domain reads SAVISQKPSRDICQRGTSLTIQCQVDSQVTMMFWYRQQPGQSLTLIATANQGSEATYESGFVIDKFPISRPNLTFSTLTVSNMSPEDSSIYLCSVAGWGEPQHFGDGTRLSIL.

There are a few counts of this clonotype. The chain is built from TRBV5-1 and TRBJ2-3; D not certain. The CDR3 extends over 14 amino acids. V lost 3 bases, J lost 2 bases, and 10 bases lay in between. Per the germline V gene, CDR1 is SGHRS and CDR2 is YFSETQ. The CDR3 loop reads CASSSRVYTDTQYF. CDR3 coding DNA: TGCGCCAGCAGCTCCCGGGTCTACACAGATACGCAGTATTTT.

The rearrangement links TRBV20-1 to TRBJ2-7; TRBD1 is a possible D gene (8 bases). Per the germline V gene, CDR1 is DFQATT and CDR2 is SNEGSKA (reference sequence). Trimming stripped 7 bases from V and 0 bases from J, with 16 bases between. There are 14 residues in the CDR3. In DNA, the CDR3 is TGCAGTGGCGGGGGACAGGTGAACTCCTACGAGCAGTACTTC. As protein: CSGGGQVNSYEQYF.

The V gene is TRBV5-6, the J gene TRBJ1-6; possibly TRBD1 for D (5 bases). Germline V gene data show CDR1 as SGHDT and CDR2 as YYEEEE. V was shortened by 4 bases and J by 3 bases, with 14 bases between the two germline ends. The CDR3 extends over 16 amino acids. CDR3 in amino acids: CASSTVGGIYNSPLHF. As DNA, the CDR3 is TGTGCCAGCAGCACCGTCGGGGGGATCTATAATTCACCCCTCCACTTT.

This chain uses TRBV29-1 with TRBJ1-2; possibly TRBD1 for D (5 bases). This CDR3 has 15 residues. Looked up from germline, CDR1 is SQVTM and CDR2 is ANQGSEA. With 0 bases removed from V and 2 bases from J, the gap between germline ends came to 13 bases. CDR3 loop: CSVEDGTQGNYGYTF. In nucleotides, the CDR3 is TGCAGCGTTGAAGACGGGACCCAAGGGAACTATGGCTACACCTTC.

In nucleotides, the CDR3 is TGTGCCAGCAGCCTCGACCCCGGCTCTGGAAACACCATATATTTT. This translates into CASSLDPGSGNTIYF. This rearrangement joins TRBV5-5 to TRBJ1-3; D not certain. Germline CDR1 is SGHKS and CDR2 is YYEKEE (reference sequence). V was trimmed by 4 bases and J by 0 bases, leaving 11 bases between them. The CDR3 totals 15 residues.

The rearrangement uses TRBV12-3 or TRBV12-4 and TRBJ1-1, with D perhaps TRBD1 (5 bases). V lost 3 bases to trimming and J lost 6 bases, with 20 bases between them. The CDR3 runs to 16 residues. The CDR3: CASSFYTGGRIAEAFF. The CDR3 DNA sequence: TGTGCCAGCAGTTTCTACACTGGGGGTAGGATCGCTGAAGCTTTCTTT.

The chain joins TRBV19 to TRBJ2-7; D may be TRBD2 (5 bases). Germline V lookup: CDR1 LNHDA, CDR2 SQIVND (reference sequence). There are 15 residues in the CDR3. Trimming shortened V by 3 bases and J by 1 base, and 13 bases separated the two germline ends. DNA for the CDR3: TGTGCCAGTAGTATTAAAGTGAGCGGTTCCTACGAGCAGTACTTC. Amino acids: CASSIKVSGSYEQYF.

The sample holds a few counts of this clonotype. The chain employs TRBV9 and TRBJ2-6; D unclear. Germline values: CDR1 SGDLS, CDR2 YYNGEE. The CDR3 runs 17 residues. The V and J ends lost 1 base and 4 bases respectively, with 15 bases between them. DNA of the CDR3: TGTGCCAGCAGCGTACGTCGGTCTAGTCCAGGGGCCAACGTCCTGACTTTC. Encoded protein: CASSVRRSSPGANVLTF.